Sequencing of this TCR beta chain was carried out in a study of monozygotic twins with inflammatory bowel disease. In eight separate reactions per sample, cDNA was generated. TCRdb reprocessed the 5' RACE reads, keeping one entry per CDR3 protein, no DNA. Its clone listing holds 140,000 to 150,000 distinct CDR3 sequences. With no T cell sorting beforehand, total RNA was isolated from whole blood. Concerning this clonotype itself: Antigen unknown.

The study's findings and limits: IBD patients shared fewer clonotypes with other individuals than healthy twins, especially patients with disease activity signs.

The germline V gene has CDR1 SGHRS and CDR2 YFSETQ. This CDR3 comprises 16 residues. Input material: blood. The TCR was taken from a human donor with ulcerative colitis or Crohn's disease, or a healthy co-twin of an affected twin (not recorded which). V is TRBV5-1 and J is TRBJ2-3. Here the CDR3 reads CASSLSGQTPRDTQYF.